This is a list of T cell receptor beta chains from one sample in a study of blood T cell repertoires in COVID-19. Sequencing used immunoSEQ multiplex PCR; TCRdb keeps in-frame clones, though not all of them. The repertoire holds roughly 200,000 clones, with 75% to 90% as singletons. The specimen sequenced was peripheral blood. These receptors came from a man between 60 and 70 years old with acute or convalescent COVID-19. CDR3s include the opening cysteine and the closing phenylalanine or tryptophan. The D gene is left open where the match is weak.

v_call d_call cdr3_aa
TRBV7-2 NA CASSLASPSGNTIYF
TRBV11-2 TRBD2 CASSLGTSADNEQFF
TRBV28 NA CASSFSGGSSGANVLTF
TRBV5-4 NA CASSPLGGQGNSPLHF
TRBV27 TRBD1 CASSRGTAANYGYTF
TRBV28 NA CASFSGGLAKNIQYF
TRBV19 NA CASSISDTQYF
TRBV18 TRBD1 CASSRGQGGNTEAFF
TRBV19 TRBD1 CASSFRTGVNTGELFF
TRBV7-2 NA CASSSQGNNEKLFF
TRBV27 TRBD2 CASSLYSGREWSTDTQYF
TRBV25-1 TRBD1 CASSAGSGTGSGYGYTF
TRBV19 NA CASTPRGAHEQFF
TRBV7-2 TRBD1 CASSSRGGGAVYGYTF
TRBV27 NA CASSLKQPYEQYF
TRBV19 NA CASRWGDSGTYEQYF
TRBV4-2 TRBD1 CASSQDPGGRGAFF
TRBV24-1 NA CATRGIGGGTSTDTQYF
TRBV4-2 NA CASSQPTGNTEAFF
TRBV27 TRBD1 CASSRRTGTSPLHF
TRBV18 NA CASSPPRGAEQFF
TRBV9 NA CASSVGTISGANVLTF
TRBV6-2/TRBV6-3 TRBD2 CASSAPRLAGAKDEQFF
TRBV27 NA CASSRGTYNEQFF
TRBV29-1 NA CSVPPGGRQETQYF
TRBV6-5 NA CASSYSGGLETQYF
TRBV29-1 TRBD1 CSVEDLRRLDRAFEQFF
TRBV7-9 TRBD2 CASRRSGAPTGELFF
TRBV5-1 NA CASRPDSSHSNQPQHF
TRBV6-6 NA CASSSPYSGLQPQHF
TRBV5-1 NA CASSQSGRGVNTEAFF
TRBV7-9 NA CASSSTAENYGYTF
TRBV19 TRBD2 CASSIVAGLAGRTTYYEQYF